These T cell receptor beta chains were read from a single sample in a study of CD8+ T cells in alopecia areata. Sequencing used immunoSEQ multiplex PCR; TCRdb keeps in-frame clones, though not all of them. The repertoire holds 190,000 or so clones, with about 62% as singletons. Sequenced here: CD4+ T cells sorted from blood, sampled at week 24, from a patient treated with tofacitinib. The receptors here all came from a human donor with alopecia areata. Both conserved end residues are part of each CDR3. A D gene is named only where the DNA matches it firmly. A clone size is listed for some rows: how often the clone was seen (once, few, many), or a class if it is expanded.

.	TRBV7-2	once	TRBJ1-4	CASSLVGTLGEKLFF	TGTGCCAGCAGCTTAGTGGGCACCCTCGGCGAAAAACTGTTTTTT
.	TRBV27	.	TRBJ1-2	CASSFGRGFNYGYTF	TGTGCCAGCAGTTTCGGCAGGGGATTCAACTATGGCTACACCTTC
.	TRBV5-1	.	TRBJ2-2	CASSLDGGGDTGELFF	TGCGCCAGCAGCTTGGACGGGGGAGGTGACACCGGGGAGCTGTTTTTT
TRBD1	TRBV29-1	.	TRBJ1-5	CSVEVQGVGDQPQHF	TGCAGCGTTGAAGTCCAGGGGGTAGGCGATCAGCCCCAGCATTTT
TRBD1	TRBV5-1	.	TRBJ2-7	CASSSSGTGTYEQYF	TGCGCCAGCAGCTCGTCCGGGACAGGGACCTACGAGCAGTACTTC
TRBD2	TRBV4-2	.	TRBJ2-7	CASSQAFDPGLALNEQYF	TGTGCCAGCAGCCAAGCCTTTGACCCGGGACTAGCTTTAAACGAGCAGTACTTC
.	TRBV7-2	once	TRBJ1-1	CASSTQTVNTEAFF	TGTGCCAGCAGCACTCAGACAGTTAACACTGAAGCTTTCTTT
TRBD1	TRBV5-1	.	TRBJ2-7	CASSSRQGNYEQYF	TGCGCCAGCAGCAGTAGACAGGGGAACTACGAGCAGTACTTC
TRBD1	TRBV7-9	.	TRBJ2-7	CASSSYRGRNHEQYF	TGTGCCAGCAGCTCCTACAGGGGGAGGAACCACGAGCAGTACTTC
.	TRBV5-1	.	TRBJ2-1	CASSSDNEQFF	TGCGCCAGCAGCTCTGACAATGAGCAGTTCTTC
TRBD2	TRBV9	.	TRBJ2-1	CASSVAPREGREFF	TGTGCCAGCAGCGTAGCTCCGCGGGAGGGCCGGGAGTTCTTC
.	TRBV19	few	TRBJ1-2	CASGGFLLEHGYTF	TGTGCCAGCGGCGGATTCCTCCTCGAGCATGGCTACACCTTC
.	TRBV5-1	.	TRBJ2-7	CASSRPGGGYEQYF	TGCGCCAGCAGCCGCCCGGGGGGCGGGTACGAGCAGTACTTC
.	TRBV30	.	TRBJ2-5	CAWSALRRETQYF	TGTGCCTGGAGTGCACTGAGGCGAGAGACCCAGTACTTC
.	TRBV28	.	TRBJ2-2	CASSFRSLGLFF	TGTGCCAGCAGTTTCAGGTCGCTGGGGCTGTTTTTT
.	TRBV5-1	.	TRBJ2-2	CASQSTGELFF	TGCGCCAGCCAGTCCACCGGGGAGCTGTTTTTT
TRBD1	TRBV5-1	.	TRBJ2-7	CASSLDPPGGQGNEQYF	TGCGCCAGCAGCTTGGATCCCCCGGGTGGACAGGGTAACGAGCAGTACTTC
.	TRBV4-2	once	TRBJ2-7	CASSQDGGTHYEQYF	TGTGCCAGCAGCCAAGACGGGGGTACCCACTACGAGCAGTACTTC
TRBD1	TRBV4-3	.	TRBJ2-5	CASSQAGTVEETQYF	TGCGCCAGCAGCCAGGCCGGGACAGTGGAAGAGACCCAGTACTTC
TRBD1	TRBV5-1	.	TRBJ1-2	CASRTGQGVPGYTF	TGCGCCAGCAGGACCGGACAGGGGGTGCCGGGCTACACCTTC
.	TRBV5-1	.	TRBJ2-7	CASSLGTYAYEQYF	TGCGCCAGCAGCCTCGGGACCTACGCCTACGAGCAGTACTTC
.	TRBV2	few	TRBJ1-2	CASSADRLYGYTF	TGTGCCAGCAGCGCGGACCGATTATATGGCTACACCTTC
.	TRBV7-2	.	TRBJ2-2	CASSLVGIGTGELFF	TGTGCCAGCAGCTTAGTTGGAATAGGGACCGGGGAGCTGTTTTTT
.	TRBV5-6	.	TRBJ2-6	CASSLTGTFGGANVLTF	TGTGCCAGCAGCCTCACCGGGACATTCGGTGGGGCCAACGTCCTGACTTTC